This T cell receptor (beta chain) came from a study of CD8+CD57+ T cells in acquired aplastic anemia (dated by TCRdb to the late 2010s). Describing the broader study: Extracted DNA from sorted CD4+ and CD8+ cells averaged about 3 ug, ranging from roughly 0.17 to 27.4 ug. CD8+CD57+ expansion was defined as frequency above the mean frequency observed in healthy subjects.

Overall study results and their limits: Between patients and healthy controls, no significant difference in CD8+ Simpson's diversity was found (P=0.060). About 29 CD8+ CDR3 sequences were found to be shared between patients and controls, but these sequences appeared to be highly expressed in patients and within the immunodominant clones of the patients.

Expansion of CD8+CD57+ cells had been shown by flow cytometry in the patients chosen for sequencing. Every patient had a diagnosis of severe acquired aplastic anemia based on International Study of Aplastic Anemia and Agranulocytosis and Camitta criteria. No therapy had been received by the patients at the time of blood sampling. The study deep-sequenced TCR repertoires of sorted CD4+ and CD8+ blood T cells from severe aplastic anemia patients and healthy subjects. Patients were enrolled under clinicaltrials.gov protocols 00001620, 01623167, 00001397, 00071045, 00081523 and 00961064 in the USA. Ficoll-Paque density gradient centrifugation was used to isolate peripheral blood mononuclear cells. Before DNA extraction, CD4+ and CD8+ T cells were sorted by FACS or by magnetic beads. Measured from the cysteine to the phenylalanine, the CDR3 is 15 residues long. The kept DNA is CDR3 alone, 45 bases in frame from the first base. CDR1 and CDR2, per the germline V gene (reference sequence), are SSHAT and FNYEAQ.

Points on this clonotype: Which antigen it targets is not known. Compared with germline, one end of the junction differs, possibly owing to a read error.

Genomic DNA served as template for TCR beta VDJ combination and CDR3 sequence profiling. An Illumina HiSeq 2000 was used for TCR repertoire sequencing. On the authors' methods: Repertoires were assessed using TRBV/TRBJ rearrangement plots, CDR3 size and DJ length profiles, and Simpson's diversity index. The most abundant DNA sequence in the deep sequencing data was taken as the immunodominant clone. CDR3 amino acid sequences were checked for sharing across subjects and were also compared against the VDJdb database and published repertoires. Using fastp trimming at Q25 and MiXCR clonotype assembly, TCRdb reanalyzed the public sequencing data and kept in-frame beta chains. When rows share a CDR3 protein, they turn into one entry using the most common DNA and genes. What appears here as the V and J calls and clone size reflects TCRdb's work, not the paper's. The sample table lists over 150,000 distinct CDR3 sequences, roughly 50% of them with a count of one. The leading ten clones occupy over 10% of the sample.

The chain links TRBV7-7 with TRBJ1-3, with no confidently assigned D gene. Sequencing was carried out using sorted CD4+, CD8+, or CD8+CD57+ T cells (not recorded which) from PBMCs. The source is a human donor with aplastic anemia. The DNA sequence is as follows: TGTGCTAGCAGCTTACTTCCGGGCTCTGGAAACACCATATATTTT. It translates to CASSLLPGSGNTIYF.